Listed below are T cell receptor beta chains from one sample, sequenced in a study of PD-L1 blockade in urothelial cancer. Measured with immunoSEQ multiplex PCR; TCRdb has only the in-frame clones, and not every one. The sample includes about 130,000 clones, around 88% of them seen just once. The source material was PBMCs, sampled around atezolizumab (anti-PD-L1) treatment. These receptors all stem from a man over 45 with urothelial cancer. Both conserved end residues are part of each CDR3. A D gene is named only where the DNA matches it firmly. The size of a clone is reported for some rows only, either as once, few or many, or as a class for expanded clones.

>-|TRBV10-2|TRBJ2-1|once
CASSDGRSSYNEQFF
TGCGCCAGTTCCGACGGGAGAAGCTCCTACAATGAGCAGTTCTTC
>TRBD1|TRBV6-1|TRBJ1-1|-
CASSLEQGPNTEAFF
TGTGCCAGCAGTTTAGAACAGGGGCCCAACACTGAAGCTTTCTTT
>-|TRBV2|TRBJ2-7|-
CAIYEQYF
TGTGCCATATACGAGCAGTACTTC
>-|TRBV5-1|TRBJ2-5|-
CASSADRRVFQETQYF
TGCGCCAGCAGCGCAGATCGCAGGGTATTCCAAGAGACCCAGTACTTC
>-|TRBV5-4|TRBJ2-1|once
CASSPRLVNNEQFF
TGTGCCAGCAGCCCGAGACTGGTAAACAATGAGCAGTTCTTC
>-|TRBV6-1|TRBJ2-7|-
CASSPRSEQYF
TGTGCCAGCAGCCCGAGGTCCGAGCAGTACTTC
>-|TRBV9|TRBJ2-5|-
CASSVGLEETQYF
TGTGCCAGCAGCGTAGGATTAGAAGAGACCCAGTACTTC
>TRBD1|TRBV4-1|TRBJ2-7|once
CASSRRTGPIDEQYF
TGCGCCAGCAGCCGACGGACAGGGCCGATAGACGAGCAGTACTTC
>-|TRBV7-9|TRBJ2-7|-
CASSLARPGAYEQYF
TGTGCCAGCAGCTTAGCGCGCCCAGGGGCCTACGAGCAGTACTTC
>TRBD1|TRBV6-6|TRBJ2-7|-
CASARDRRVSYEQYF
TGTGCCAGCGCAAGGGACAGGCGTGTATCCTACGAGCAGTACTTC
>TRBD2|TRBV28|TRBJ2-5|-
CASSILGTSGRHTQYF
TGTGCCAGCAGCATACTTGGGACTAGCGGGAGGCATACCCAGTACTTC
>TRBD2|TRBV28|TRBJ2-5|-
CASHLAGEEETQYF
TGTGCCAGTCATTTAGCGGGAGAGGAGGAGACCCAGTACTTC
>-|TRBV7-9|TRBJ2-1|-
CASSSGYNEQFF
TGTGCCAGCAGCTCGGGTTACAATGAGCAGTTCTTC
>TRBD2|TRBV5-1|TRBJ2-2|-
CASSPGTSGTGELFF
TGCGCCAGCAGCCCAGGGACTAGCGGGACCGGGGAGCTGTTTTTT
>TRBD1|TRBV10-3|TRBJ1-5|-
CAISEQGGRGNQPQHF
TGTGCCATCAGTGAACAAGGGGGCCGTGGCAATCAGCCCCAGCATTTT
>TRBD1|TRBV11-1|TRBJ1-5|-
CASSGTGGQPQHF
TGTGCCAGCAGCGGGACAGGAGGGCAGCCCCAGCATTTT
>-|TRBV27|TRBJ1-6|-
CASSFGAPNSPLHF
TGTGCCAGCAGTTTTGGAGCCCCTAATTCACCCCTCCACTTT
>-|TRBV5-1|TRBJ2-1|-
CASSLDAGRYNEQFF
TGCGCCAGCAGCTTGGACGCGGGGCGCTACAATGAGCAGTTCTTC
>TRBD2|TRBV7-9|TRBJ2-1|-
CASRSGLVGNEQFF
TGTGCCAGCAGGTCGGGACTAGTTGGCAATGAGCAGTTCTTC
>TRBD2|TRBV6-6|TRBJ2-2|once
CASSGLAGNTGELFF
TGTGCCAGCAGTGGACTAGCGGGTAACACCGGGGAGCTGTTTTTT
>-|TRBV5-1|TRBJ1-2|-
CASSPENYGYTF
TGCGCCAGCAGCCCGGAGAACTATGGCTACACCTTC
>TRBD1|TRBV6-5|TRBJ2-7|-
CASSYGTGAGHEQYF
TGTGCCAGCAGTTACGGGACAGGGGCGGGCCACGAGCAGTACTTC
>-|TRBV11-1|TRBJ1-1|-
CASSWELSGDAFF
TGTGCCAGCAGCTGGGAACTCTCGGGGGATGCTTTCTTT
>-|TRBV5-1|TRBJ2-3|-
CASSLWTPTDTQYF
TGCGCCAGCAGCCTATGGACACCCACAGATACGCAGTATTTT